This passage covers 17 T cell receptor beta chains from one sample sequenced in a study of blood T cell repertoires in COVID-19. The protocol was immunoSEQ multiplex PCR, while the TCRdb copy is restricted to in-frame clones and leaves out a portion. This table has 110,000 or so clones, about 85% appearing once. The sequenced sample consisted of peripheral blood. The receptors come from an older woman with COVID-19, enrolled during active disease.

The chain has TRBV7-2 and TRBJ1-6, with TRBD1 as a possible D gene (5 bases). CDR1 is SGHTA, CDR2 FQGNSA, per germline. Trimming removed 2 bases at V and 10 bases at J, with 12 bases between. The CDR3 has 14 residues. The CDR3: CASSLRQGGSPLHF. CDR3 DNA sequence: TGTGCCAGCAGCTTAAGGCAGGGCGGCTCACCCCTCCACTTT.

The chain links TRBV3-1 (or the pseudogene TRBV3-2) to TRBJ2-4; D is perhaps TRBD1 (5 bases). V lost 4 bases to trimming and J lost 7 bases, with 17 bases between them. Germline V gene sequence: CDR1 LGHDT, CDR2 YNNKEL (reference sequence). The CDR3 spans 15 residues. The DNA of the CDR3 is TGTGCCAGCAGCCTAGGTCGAGGCCCAGGGAACATTCAGTACTTC. Translating it yields CASSLGRGPGNIQYF.

CDR3: CSVGRNTEAFF. In nucleotides, the CDR3 is TGCAGCGTTGGCAGGAACACTGAAGCTTTCTTT. The V and J genes are TRBV29-1 and TRBJ1-1; D not certain. CDR3 length: 11 residues. V was clipped by 4 bases and J by 1 base, with 4 bases between them. Germline CDR1 SQVTM, CDR2 ANQGSEA.

The CDR3 loop reads CASSQEILIMPYGYTF. In DNA, the CDR3 is TGCGCCAGCAGCCAAGAGATCCTAATTATGCCGTATGGCTACACCTTC. The J gene is TRBJ1-2, the V gene TRBV4-3; D remains unclear. This CDR3 comprises 16 residues. Germline assignment: CDR1 LGHNA and CDR2 YSLEER. V shed 0 bases and J shed 5 bases, with 16 bases lying between them.

The chain uses TRBV3-1 (or the pseudogene TRBV3-2) and TRBJ2-3, with 8 bases identical to TRBD2. V trimming: 2 bases; J trimming: 5 bases; junction bases outside the gene matches: 3. Germline V gene sequence: CDR1 LGHDT, CDR2 YNNKEL (reference sequence). This CDR3 contains 14 residues. CDR3: CASSQRGGGDTQYF. The CDR3, as DNA: TGTGCCAGCAGCCAACGGGGGGGTGGAGATACGCAGTATTTT.

This rearrangement joins TRBV19 to TRBJ1-5, with D perhaps TRBD1 (6 bases). There are 17 residues in the CDR3. Trimming removed 6 bases from V and 7 bases from J, with 25 bases in between. The germline V gene encodes CDR1 LNHDA and CDR2 SQIVND (reference sequence). CDR3: CASSRSEGRGNLQPQHF. CDR3 nucleotides: TGTGCCAGTAGCCGTTCGGAAGGCAGGGGTAATTTACAGCCCCAGCATTTT.

This rearrangement joins TRBV6-4 to TRBJ1-2; 7 bases fit TRBD1. This CDR3 region has 14 residues. CDR1 and CDR2 (germline): MRHNA, SNTAGT. J was trimmed by 1 base and V by 10 bases; bases with no gene match: 9. CDR3 nucleotides: TGTGCCACCCCCCGACAGGGCATTAACTATGGCTACACCTTC. This gives the protein CATPRQGINYGYTF.

The V call is TRBV11-3, the J call TRBJ2-1; 9 bases map to TRBD1. The trim removed 5 bases at V and 4 bases at J, leaving 6 bases unmatched. Germline V gene data show CDR1 as SGHNT and CDR2 as YENEEA. CDR3 length: 15 amino acids. This CDR3 is CASSRTGAPYNEQFF. CDR3 DNA sequence: TGTGCCAGCAGCAGGACAGGGGCCCCTTACAATGAGCAGTTCTTC.

J is TRBJ2-5 and V is TRBV7-7; no firm D call. The ends were cut back, 5 bases at V and 5 bases at J, with 12 bases in the middle. This CDR3 is 13 amino acids long. In germline, CDR1 is SSHAT, CDR2 FNYEAQ (reference sequence). The DNA for the CDR3 is TGTGCCAGCAGCCCCTTGGCGCGGGAGACCCAGTACTTC. Its translation is CASSPLARETQYF.

The chain joins TRBV6-5 to TRBJ2-7; D is uncertain. V was clipped by 6 bases and J by 2 bases, with 11 bases between them. The CDR3 has 13 residues. The germline gives CDR1 MNHEY, CDR2 SVGAGI. Here the CDR3 reads CASSPGLTYEQYF. The CDR3 DNA reads TGTGCCAGCAGCCCCGGTCTGACCTACGAGCAGTACTTC.

The chain has TRBV18 and TRBJ1-2; 9 positions agree with TRBD1. Trimming cost V 2 bases and J 7 bases; bases outside gene matches: 14. The germline V gene encodes CDR1 KGHSH and CDR2 LQKENI. The CDR3 spans 17 residues. CDR3 loop: CASSPISPGQGESGYTF. CDR3 DNA: TGTGCCAGCTCACCAATCAGCCCGGGACAGGGAGAGAGTGGCTACACCTTC. Combining the CDR3 with reference TRBV18 and TRBJ1-2 gives the whole variable domain NAGVMQNPRHLVRRRGQEARLRCSPMKGHSHVYWYRQLPEEGLKFMVYLQKENIIDESGMPKERFSAEFPKEGPSILRIQQVVRGDSAAYFCASSPISPGQGESGYTFGSGTRLTVV.

This sequence joins TRBV7-8 and TRBJ2-1; no clear D gene. This CDR3 spans 16 amino acids. Deletions cut 5 bases from V and 2 bases from J, with 16 bases between. Germline V CDR1 and CDR2: SGHVS, FQNEAQ. CDR3 protein: CASSLNSGLAYNEQFF. CDR3 coding DNA: TGTGCCAGCAGCCTAAACTCAGGTCTCGCCTACAATGAGCAGTTCTTC. Full variable domain (remainder filled in from reference TRBV7-8 and TRBJ2-1): GAGVSQSPRYKVAKRGQDVALRCDPISGHVSLFWYQQALGQGPEFLTYFQNEAQLDKSGLPSDRFFAERPEGSVSTLKIQRTQQEDSAVYLCASSLNSGLAYNEQFFGPGTRLTVL.

The chain couples TRBV2 to TRBJ1-1; 8 bases are a match to TRBD1. Germline values: CDR1 SNHLY, CDR2 FYNNEI. The CDR3 totals 15 residues. The junction had 6 bases not matched to a gene; V was cut back by 3 bases and J by 3 bases. The CDR3 loop is CASSDWDRKDTEAFF. The CDR3 DNA follows: TGTGCCAGCAGTGATTGGGACAGGAAGGACACTGAAGCTTTCTTT.

This chain joins TRBV19 and TRBJ1-2; D possibly corresponds to TRBD1 (6 bases). The CDR3 runs 16 residues. Trimming cost V 5 bases and J 5 bases, with 21 bases left between them. Germline CDR1 LNHDA, CDR2 SQIVND (reference sequence). In DNA form, the CDR3 reads TGTGCCAGTAGTCCAGGGGCACAGCGCAACCATTATGGCTACACCTTC. Its protein product is CASSPGAQRNHYGYTF.

The CDR3 protein is CSVPMRGETQYF. The CDR3 DNA follows: TGCAGCGTTCCGATGAGGGGGGAGACCCAGTACTTC. The gene calls are TRBV29-1 and TRBJ2-5, with D tentatively TRBD1 (6 bases). Germline V gene lookup returns CDR1 SQVTM and CDR2 ANQGSEA. The CDR3 sequence is 12 residues long. Trimming left V 5 bases short and J 5 bases short, with 12 bases between.

The chain has TRBV29-1 and TRBJ1-2; a possible D gene is TRBD1 (5 bases). Trimming removed 1 base at V and 8 bases at J, with 14 bases between. Per the germline V gene, CDR1 is SQVTM and CDR2 is ANQGSEA. CDR3 length equals 13 residues. CDR3 protein: CSVEAVRASGYTF. CDR3 DNA: TGCAGCGTTGAAGCGGTCAGGGCCTCGGGCTACACCTTC. Complete variable domain (other parts from reference TRBV29-1 and TRBJ1-2): SAVISQKPSRDICQRGTSLTIQCQVDSQVTMMFWYRQQPGQSLTLIATANQGSEATYESGFVIDKFPISRPNLTFSTLTVSNMSPEDSSIYLCSVEAVRASGYTFGSGTRLTVV.

In nucleotides, the CDR3 is TGCGCCAGCAGCCCTCAGGGCCTGCGCAATCAGCCCCAGCATTTT. It specifies CASSPQGLRNQPQHF. The chain links TRBV5-1 to TRBJ1-5, with TRBD1 as a possible D gene (5 bases). With 4 bases removed from V and 2 bases from J, the gap between germline ends came to 13 bases. The CDR3 covers 15 residues. CDR1 SGHRS and CDR2 YFSETQ come from the germline V gene.